The 10 T cell receptor beta chains reported below all come from one sample, sequenced in a study of T cells in Graves' hyperthyroidism and ophthalmopathy. RNA transcripts gave rise to amplified TCR beta CDR3 regions. Primed by the HTBI set, a first-round RT-PCR was run on the TCR CDR3. TCRdb processed the multiplex PCR reads anew with MiXCR; each CDR3 protein has one entry. This table has around 400,000 distinct CDR3 sequences, about 15% appearing once. The sample consisted of blood. The receptors stem from a woman aged 60-75 years with Graves' ophthalmopathy.

The sample holds many counts of this clonotype. This chain connects TRBV27 to TRBJ2-1; D may be TRBD1 (6 bases). Germline loops: CDR1 MNHEY, CDR2 SMNVEV (reference sequence). V was trimmed by 3 bases and J by 10 bases, leaving 16 bases between them. The CDR3 covers 14 residues. The chain's CDR3 is CASSFGGRGDEQFF. CDR3 DNA sequence: TGTGCCAGCAGTTTTGGTGGCAGGGGTGACGAGCAGTTCTTC.

This clonotype was observed at least ten times. The V gene is TRBV5-1, the J gene TRBJ1-4; 9 nucleotides align to TRBD1. This CDR3 contains 17 residues. With V trimmed by 0 bases and J by 8 bases, 11 bases remained unmatched. Per germline, CDR1 SGHRS and CDR2 YFSETQ. CDR3 DNA: TGCGCCAGCAGCTTGGGAACGACCGGGACAGGGCAAGAAAAACTGTTTTTT. Protein sequence: CASSLGTTGTGQEKLFF.

The table lists this clonotype with a few counts. CDR3 amino acids: CASSLRGVSGANVLTF. DNA for the CDR3: TGTGCCAGCAGTTTGAGGGGGGTCTCTGGGGCCAACGTCCTGACTTTC. This chain uses TRBV12-3 or TRBV12-4 with TRBJ2-6; either TRBD1 or TRBD2 may fit D (6 bases each). Trimming left V 3 bases short and J 0 bases short, with 9 bases between. CDR3 size: 16 residues.

A remark on this clonotype: Possible read error: a much larger clone is one base away. The J gene is TRBJ2-7, the V gene TRBV12-3 or TRBV12-4, with 9 bases that match TRBD1. V trimming: 6 bases; J trimming: 2 bases; junction bases outside the gene matches: 8. CDR3 length: 15 residues. Here the CDR3 reads CASRNTRQGAYEQYF. The CDR3 nucleotides read TGTGCCAGCAGGAATACCCGACAGGGGGCCTACGAGCAGTACTTC.

The table lists this clonotype with a few counts. CDR3 protein: CASSSKNYSNQPQHF. The CDR3 bases are TGTGCCAGCAGTTCCAAGAACTATAGCAATCAGCCCCAGCATTTT. The rearrangement joins TRBV6-9 to TRBJ1-5; no firm D call. V gave up 4 bases and J gave up 0 bases, with 10 bases separating them. The CDR3 contains 15 residues. Germline CDR1 is MNHGY and CDR2 is SVAAGI.

Ten or more counts support this clonotype. This chain uses TRBV29-1 with TRBJ2-1; D gene unclear. This CDR3 is built from 10 residues. Germline CDR1 and CDR2: SQVTM and ANQGSEA. V was clipped by 4 bases and J by 7 bases, with 5 bases between them. The CDR3 reads CSVVDNEQFF. The CDR3 DNA follows: TGCAGCGTTGTCGATAATGAGCAGTTCTTC.

This clonotype was observed many times. The J gene is TRBJ1-1, the V gene TRBV30, with D maybe TRBD1 (6 bases). Germline V lookup: CDR1 GTSNPN, CDR2 SVGIG (reference sequence). Deletions cut 6 bases from V and 7 bases from J, with 12 bases between. The CDR3 totals 11 residues. The CDR3 loop is CACTGTNEAFF. The CDR3 region has the DNA TGTGCCTGTACCGGGACAAATGAAGCTTTCTTT.

This clonotype was counted a few times. V usage is TRBV7-9 and J usage is TRBJ1-6; D uncertain. Trimming pared 6 bases from V and 8 bases from J, leaving 8 bases between. Looked up from germline, CDR1 is SEHNR and CDR2 is FQNEAQ (reference sequence). The CDR3 is made up of 12 amino acids. The CDR3 here is CASSSEYSPLHF. For the CDR3, the DNA is TGTGCCAGCAGTTCAGAGTATTCACCCCTCCACTTT.

The table lists this clonotype with many counts. The chain joins TRBV24-1 to TRBJ2-3; a possible D gene is TRBD1 (6 bases). With 6 bases removed from V and 4 bases from J, the gap between germline ends came to 10 bases. There are 13 residues in the CDR3. Germline CDR1 reads KGHDR; CDR2 reads SFDVKD. The CDR3 DNA is TGTGCCACCAGTAGACAGGCAGCAGATACGCAGTATTTT. Its translation: CATSRQAADTQYF.

The chain couples TRBV2 to TRBJ1-2; a possible D gene is TRBD1 (5 bases). CDR1 and CDR2 (germline): SNHLY, FYNNEI. This CDR3 has 12 amino acids. V was clipped by 4 bases and J by 7 bases, with 10 bases between them. DNA of the CDR3: TGTGCCAGCAGTGGCAGGGAGCGTGGCTACACCTTC. Translating gives CASSGRERGYTF.